This T cell receptor beta chain derives from a study of T cells in tumors after PD-1 blockade (dated by TCRdb to about 2019). Regarding the study in general: Prior checkpoint blockade, systemic immunosuppressant use, and recent radiotherapy or other anti-cancer therapy within 4 weeks were grounds for patient exclusion. Clinical response was assessed using RECIST version 1.1. To compare blood and tumor clonotypes, bulk TCR sequencing was performed on about 11 peripheral blood samples from a handful of patients. A subset of patients also received ongoing daily vismodegib 150 mg during anti-PD-1 treatment. Peripheral blood samples averaged around 110,000 TCR templates (range roughly 22,000-257,772) and 35,000 to 45,000 unique clonotypes. Using site-matched tumors from BCC or SCC patients sampled before and after anti-PD-1 therapy, the study carried out paired single-cell RNA and TCR sequencing. Treatment consisted of either cemiplimab 350 mg every 2 weeks or pembrolizumab 200 mg every 3 weeks. Results and caveats for the whole study, not just this receptor: The source of novel T cell clones was not identified, and lymphoid organs or rare unexpanded clones within the tumor or the tumor periphery could be included among the possible sources. About two fifths of the TCR clonotypes from tumors also showed up in blood, and some novel exhausted tumor clones were present in pre-treatment blood, which suggests peripheral recruitment.

The immunoSEQ platform was used for deep TCRbeta sequencing. For the original study's pipeline: For further analysis, only productive rearrangements were exported out of the immunoSEQ Analyzer. T cell phenotypes were assigned to bulk TCRbeta clonotypes by matching the clonotypes to single-cell RNA+TCR-seq clones that had the same TCRbeta sequence. Clone enrichment in tumor was computed as tumor frequency divided by PBMC frequency from bulk TCR sequencing. TCRs were sorted with GLIPH into specificity groups, meaning clusters of distinct TCRs that share CDR3 motifs and likely recognize common antigens. The clones in this table, taken by TCRdb from immuneACCESS, are in-frame only. Not every clone is retained; where verified, under half of the shortfall comes from an unresolved V gene, and the cause of the rest is unknown. The DNA gave D and trimming, while V, J and clone size come from that table. Across this sample there are around 60,000 clones, with around four fifths seen only once. The biggest ten clones account for around 15% of the sample.

The V end loses 1 base and the J end loses 1 base, and a stretch of 9 bases separates them. In the germline V gene, CDR1 corresponds to SGHRS and CDR2 to YFSETQ. The CDR3 holds 15 amino acids from the cysteine to the phenylalanine. The only DNA kept is the CDR3, 45 bases in frame from the first base. The time point label on this specimen signifies: before anti-PD-1 therapy. Genomic DNA extracted from tumor biopsies or peripheral blood was used for bulk TCRbeta sequencing, with input ranging from about 600 ng to 6,004 ng. Every patient had histologically proven advanced or metastatic basal or squamous cell carcinoma and was a poor candidate for surgical resection. Of the ten or so patients in the basal cell carcinoma cohort, about 8 underwent bulk tumor TCR sequencing. A few counts support this clone. The antigen this receptor binds is unknown. No base quality values were provided; no much bigger clone lies one nucleotide off.

The clonotype comes from a human donor with basal cell carcinoma. The source material was PBMCs, sampled before anti-PD-1 treatment. The chain uses TRBV5-1 and TRBJ2-1, with an unclear D gene assignment. This receptor carries the CDR3 CASSLSVQSYNEQFF. The bases are TGCGCCAGCAGCTTGTCGGTTCAGTCCTACAATGAGCAGTTCTTC.